This TCR beta chain appears in the sequencing data of a study of T cell responses to AZD1222 COVID-19 vaccine. The study, taken as a whole, reports: Spike-specific TCR breadth rose after two AZD1222 doses, and depth rose as well. Nearly half of unique spike-specific TCRs reportedly avoided B.1.351 and B.1.1.7 mutated regions. Vaccine-related CD4 TCRs covered spike, predominating at 160-218 and 743-854. Most donors were white British and more were female, and clonal diversity was possibly underestimated.

Some clones are missing from TCRdb's copy, which holds only in-frame ones; the method was immunoSEQ multiplex PCR. This table holds some 80,000 clones, 70% to 90% found once. Germline V gene sequence: CDR1 LGHDT, CDR2 YNNKEL (reference sequence). This CDR3 is built from 15 residues. V lost 0 bases and J 7 bases, leaving 12 bases between the germline ends. Note on this clone: Its antigen is not identified.

This chain joins TRBV3-1 (or the pseudogene TRBV3-2) and TRBJ2-2, with D unclear. Sequencing was performed on peripheral blood, taken on day 0 of MenACWY control vaccination. This clonotype originated in an adult in good health. CDR3: CASSQDVMRDGELFF. The CDR3 DNA reads as TGTGCCAGCAGCCAAGACGTTATGAGAGACGGGGAGCTGTTTTTT.